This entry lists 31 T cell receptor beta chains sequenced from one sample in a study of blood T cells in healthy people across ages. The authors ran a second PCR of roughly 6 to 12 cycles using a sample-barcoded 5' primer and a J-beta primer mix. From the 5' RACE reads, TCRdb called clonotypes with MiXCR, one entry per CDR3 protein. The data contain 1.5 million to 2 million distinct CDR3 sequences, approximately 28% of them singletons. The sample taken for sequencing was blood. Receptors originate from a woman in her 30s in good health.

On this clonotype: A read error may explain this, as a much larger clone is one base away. The CDR3 coding sequence is TGTACCACCAGGCGGGACTCTCCCAACAATGAGCAGTTCTTC. Its translation is CTTRRDSPNNEQFF. The gene calls are TRBV24-1 and TRBJ2-1; D is possibly TRBD2 (6 bases). Germline V gives CDR1 KGHDR, CDR2 SFDVKD. The CDR3 is made up of 14 amino acids.

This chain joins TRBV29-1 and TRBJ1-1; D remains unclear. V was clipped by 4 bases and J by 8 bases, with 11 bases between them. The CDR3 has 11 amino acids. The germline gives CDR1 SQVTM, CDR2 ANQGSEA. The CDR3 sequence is CSVVANSEAFF. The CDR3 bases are TGCAGCGTTGTTGCTAACAGCGAAGCTTTCTTT.

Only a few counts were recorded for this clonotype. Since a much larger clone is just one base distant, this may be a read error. The CDR3 region is CSVVLAGAIYNEQYF. DNA of the CDR3: TGCAGCGTTGTACTAGCGGGCGCCATTTACAATGAGCAGTACTTC. This chain joins TRBV29-1 and TRBJ2-7; 9 bases match TRBD2. CDR1 is SQVTM and CDR2 is ANQGSEA in the germline V gene. There are 15 residues in the CDR3. The ends lost 4 bases at V and 7 bases at J; junction bases unmatched: 14.

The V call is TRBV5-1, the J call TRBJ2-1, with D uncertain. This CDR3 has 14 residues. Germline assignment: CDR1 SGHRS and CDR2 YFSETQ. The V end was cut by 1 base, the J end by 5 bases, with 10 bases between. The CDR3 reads CASSLNANDNEQFF. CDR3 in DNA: TGCGCCAGCAGCTTGAATGCTAACGACAATGAGCAGTTCTTC. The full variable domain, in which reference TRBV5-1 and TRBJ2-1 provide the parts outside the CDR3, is KAGVTQTPRYLIKTRGQQVTLSCSPISGHRSVSWYQQTPGQGLQFLFEYFSETQRNKGNFPGRFSGRQFSNSRSEMNVSTLELGDSALYLCASSLNANDNEQFFGPGTRLTVL.

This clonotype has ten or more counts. This CDR3 is CASSPREAYGYTF. CDR3 DNA sequence: TGTGCCAGCAGCCCTCGTGAGGCTTATGGCTACACCTTC. The genes are TRBV7-9 and TRBJ1-2, with D unresolved. Germline CDR1 reads SEHNR; CDR2 reads FQNEAQ (reference sequence). The CDR3 sequence is 13 residues long. With 5 bases removed from V and 5 bases from J, the gap between germline ends came to 12 bases.

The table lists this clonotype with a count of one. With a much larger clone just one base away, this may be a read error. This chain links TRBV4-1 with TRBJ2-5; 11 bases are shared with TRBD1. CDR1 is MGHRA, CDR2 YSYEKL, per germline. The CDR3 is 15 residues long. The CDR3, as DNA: TGCGCCGGCAGCCAAGAAGGGACAGGGGGGGAAGAGCAGTACTTC. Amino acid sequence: CAGSQEGTGGEEQYF.

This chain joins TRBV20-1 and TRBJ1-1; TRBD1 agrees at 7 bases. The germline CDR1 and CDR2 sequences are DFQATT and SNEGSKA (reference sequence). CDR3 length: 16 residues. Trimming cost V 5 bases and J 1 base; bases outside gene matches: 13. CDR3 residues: CSAHPGGAPGNTEAFF. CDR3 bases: TGCAGTGCTCACCCAGGGGGGGCCCCTGGGAACACTGAAGCTTTCTTT.

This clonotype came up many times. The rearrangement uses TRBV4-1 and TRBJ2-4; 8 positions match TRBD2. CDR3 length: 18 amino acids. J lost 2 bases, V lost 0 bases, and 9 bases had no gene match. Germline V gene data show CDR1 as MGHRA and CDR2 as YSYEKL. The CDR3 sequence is CASSQELLAGLPKNIQYF. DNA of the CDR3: TGCGCCAGCAGCCAAGAACTTCTAGCGGGTCTACCCAAAAACATTCAGTACTTC.

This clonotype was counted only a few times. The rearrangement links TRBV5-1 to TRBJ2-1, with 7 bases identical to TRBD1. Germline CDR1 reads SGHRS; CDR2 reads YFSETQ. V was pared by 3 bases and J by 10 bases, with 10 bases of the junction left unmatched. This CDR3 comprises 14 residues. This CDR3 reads CASSSGQRSDEQFF. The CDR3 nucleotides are TGCGCCAGCAGCTCGGGACAGCGATCTGACGAGCAGTTCTTC.

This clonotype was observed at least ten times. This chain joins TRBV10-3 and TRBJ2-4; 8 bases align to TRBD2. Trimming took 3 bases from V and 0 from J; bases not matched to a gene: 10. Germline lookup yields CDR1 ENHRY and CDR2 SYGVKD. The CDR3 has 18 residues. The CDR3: CAISDGLGGGLAKNIQYF. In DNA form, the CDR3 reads TGTGCCATCAGTGATGGTCTCGGGGGGGGGCTAGCCAAAAACATTCAGTACTTC.

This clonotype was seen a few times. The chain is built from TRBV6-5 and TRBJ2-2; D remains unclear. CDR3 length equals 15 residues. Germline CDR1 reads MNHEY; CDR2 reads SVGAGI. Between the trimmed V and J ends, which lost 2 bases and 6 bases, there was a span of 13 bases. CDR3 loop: CASSYTRRAPGELFF. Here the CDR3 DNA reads TGTGCCAGCAGTTACACACGTAGGGCGCCCGGGGAGCTGTTTTTT.

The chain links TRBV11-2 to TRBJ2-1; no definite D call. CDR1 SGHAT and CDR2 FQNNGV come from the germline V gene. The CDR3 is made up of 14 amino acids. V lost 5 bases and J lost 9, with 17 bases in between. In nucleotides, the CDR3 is TGTGCCAGCAGCCCCCTGACATGGTTGGTTGAGCAGTTCTTC. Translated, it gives CASSPLTWLVEQFF.

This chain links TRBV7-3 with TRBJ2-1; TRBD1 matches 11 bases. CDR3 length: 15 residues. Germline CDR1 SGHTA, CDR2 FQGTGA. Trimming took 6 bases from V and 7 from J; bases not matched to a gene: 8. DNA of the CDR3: TGTGCCAGCAGTTCCGGCGGGACAGGGGGTAATGAGCAGTTCTTC. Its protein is CASSSGGTGGNEQFF.

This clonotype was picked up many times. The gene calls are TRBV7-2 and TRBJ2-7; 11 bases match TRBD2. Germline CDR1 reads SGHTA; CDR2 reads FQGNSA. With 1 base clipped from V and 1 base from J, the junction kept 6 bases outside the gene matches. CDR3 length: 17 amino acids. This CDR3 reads CASSLGLAGGRSYEQYF. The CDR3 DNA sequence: TGTGCCAGCAGCTTAGGGCTAGCGGGAGGTCGGTCCTACGAGCAGTACTTC.

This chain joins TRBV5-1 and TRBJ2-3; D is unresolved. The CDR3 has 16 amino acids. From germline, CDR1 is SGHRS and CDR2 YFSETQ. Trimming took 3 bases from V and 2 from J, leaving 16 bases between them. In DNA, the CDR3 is TGCGCCAGCAGCTCTGGTAGTCCAAACCCCACAGATACGCAGTATTTT. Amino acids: CASSSGSPNPTDTQYF.

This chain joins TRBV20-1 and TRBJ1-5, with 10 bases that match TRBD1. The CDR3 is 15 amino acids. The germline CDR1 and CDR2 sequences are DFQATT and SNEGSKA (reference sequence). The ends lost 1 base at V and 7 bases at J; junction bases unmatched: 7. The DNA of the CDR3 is TGCAGTGCTAGAGTGGGACAGGGGCTCGGGCAGCCCCAGCATTTT. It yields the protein CSARVGQGLGQPQHF.

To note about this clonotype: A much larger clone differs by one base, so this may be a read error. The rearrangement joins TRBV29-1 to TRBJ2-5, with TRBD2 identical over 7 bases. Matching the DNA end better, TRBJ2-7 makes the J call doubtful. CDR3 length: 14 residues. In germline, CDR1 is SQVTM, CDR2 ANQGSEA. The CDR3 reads CSVETSSNSYEQYF. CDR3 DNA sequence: TGCAGCGTTGAGACTAGCAGTAACTCCTACGAGCAGTACTTC.

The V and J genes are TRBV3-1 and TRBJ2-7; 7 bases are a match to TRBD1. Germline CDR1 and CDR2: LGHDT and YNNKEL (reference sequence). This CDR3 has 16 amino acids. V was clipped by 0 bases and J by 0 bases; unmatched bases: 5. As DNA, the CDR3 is TGTGCCAGCAGCCAAGAGAGGGACAGCTACTCCTACGAGCAGTACTTC. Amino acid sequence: CASSQERDSYSYEQYF.

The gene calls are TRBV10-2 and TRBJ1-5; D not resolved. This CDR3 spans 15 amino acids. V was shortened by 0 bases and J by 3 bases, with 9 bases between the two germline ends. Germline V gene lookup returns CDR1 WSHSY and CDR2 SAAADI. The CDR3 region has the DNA TGCGCCAGCAGTGAGTCGATGCGTCTCAATCAGCCCCAGCATTTT. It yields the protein CASSESMRLNQPQHF.

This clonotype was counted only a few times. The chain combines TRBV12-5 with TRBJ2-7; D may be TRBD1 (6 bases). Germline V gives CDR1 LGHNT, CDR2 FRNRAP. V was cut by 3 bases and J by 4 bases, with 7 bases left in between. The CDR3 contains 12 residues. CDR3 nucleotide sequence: TGTGCTAGTGGTTTCACAGGGTACGAGCAGTACTTC. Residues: CASGFTGYEQYF. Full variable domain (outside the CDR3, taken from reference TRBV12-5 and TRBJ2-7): DARVTQTPRHKVTEMGQEVTMRCQPILGHNTVFWYRQTMMQGLELLAYFRNRAPLDDSGMPKDRFSAEMPDATLATLKIQPSEPRDSAVYFCASGFTGYEQYFGPGTRLTVT.

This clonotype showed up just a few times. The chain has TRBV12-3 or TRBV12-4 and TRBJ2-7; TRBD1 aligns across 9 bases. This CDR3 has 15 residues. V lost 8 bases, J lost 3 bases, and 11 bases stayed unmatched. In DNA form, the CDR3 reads TGTGCCAGCTCCGACACCGGGACAGGGAACTACGAGCAGTACTTC. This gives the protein CASSDTGTGNYEQYF.

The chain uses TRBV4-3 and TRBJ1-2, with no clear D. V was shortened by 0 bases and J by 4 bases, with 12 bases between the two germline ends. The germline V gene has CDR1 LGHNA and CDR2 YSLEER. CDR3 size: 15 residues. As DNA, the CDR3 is TGCGCCAGCAGCCAAGAGCAGTCTCGGAGCTATGGCTACACCTTC. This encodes CASSQEQSRSYGYTF.

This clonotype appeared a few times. CDR3 residues: CSARDNRRTQYF. The CDR3 nucleotides read TGCAGTGCTAGAGACAACAGGAGGACCCAGTACTTC. The V call is TRBV20-1, the J call TRBJ2-5; D perhaps matches TRBD1 (5 bases). Per germline, CDR1 DFQATT and CDR2 SNEGSKA (reference sequence). V dropped 0 bases and J dropped 7 bases, with 9 bases sitting between them. The CDR3 length is 12 residues.

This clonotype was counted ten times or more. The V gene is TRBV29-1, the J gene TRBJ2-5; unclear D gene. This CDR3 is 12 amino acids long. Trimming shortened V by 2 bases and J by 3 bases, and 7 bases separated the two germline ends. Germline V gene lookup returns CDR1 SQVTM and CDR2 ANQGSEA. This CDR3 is CSVEIHEETQYF. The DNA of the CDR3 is TGCAGCGTTGAAATCCACGAAGAGACCCAGTACTTC.

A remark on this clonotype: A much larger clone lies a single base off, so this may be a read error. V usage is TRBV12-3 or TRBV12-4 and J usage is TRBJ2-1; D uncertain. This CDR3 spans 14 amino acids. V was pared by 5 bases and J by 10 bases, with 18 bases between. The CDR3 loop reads CASSPPDGYYEQFF. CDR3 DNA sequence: TGTGCCAGCAGTCCCCCTGACGGGTACTACGAGCAGTTCTTC.

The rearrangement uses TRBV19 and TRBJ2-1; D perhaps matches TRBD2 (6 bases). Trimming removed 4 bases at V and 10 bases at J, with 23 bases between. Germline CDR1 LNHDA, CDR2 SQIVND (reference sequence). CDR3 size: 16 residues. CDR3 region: CASSTGLGARAYEQFF. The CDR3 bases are TGTGCCAGTAGTACGGGACTGGGAGCGCGAGCCTACGAGCAGTTCTTC.

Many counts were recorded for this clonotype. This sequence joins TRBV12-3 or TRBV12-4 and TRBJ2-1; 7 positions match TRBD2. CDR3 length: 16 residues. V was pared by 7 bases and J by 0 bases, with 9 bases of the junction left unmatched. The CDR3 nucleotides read TGTGCCAGCACCTTGGGCGGGAGAGCCTCCTACAATGAGCAGTTCTTC. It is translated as CASTLGGRASYNEQFF.

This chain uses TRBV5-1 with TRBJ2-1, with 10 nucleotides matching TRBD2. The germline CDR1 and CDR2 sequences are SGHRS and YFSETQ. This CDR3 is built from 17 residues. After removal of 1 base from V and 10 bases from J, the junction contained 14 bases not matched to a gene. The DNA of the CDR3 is TGCGCCAGCAGCTTGTACGAGAAAAGCGGGGGGGCGTGGGAGCAGTTCTTC. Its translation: CASSLYEKSGGAWEQFF.

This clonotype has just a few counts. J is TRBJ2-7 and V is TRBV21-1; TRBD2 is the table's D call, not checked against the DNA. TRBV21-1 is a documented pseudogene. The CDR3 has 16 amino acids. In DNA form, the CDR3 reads TGTGCCAGCAGCAAAGTGAATGCGGGGGGCTGGTACGAGCAGTACTTC. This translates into CASSKVNAGGWYEQYF.

The chain's CDR3 is CASRMPSGSDSTDTQYF. As DNA, the CDR3 is TGTGCCAGCAGGATGCCTAGCGGGTCGGACAGCACAGATACGCAGTATTTT. The rearrangement uses TRBV2 and TRBJ2-3; 8 bases map to TRBD2. The CDR3 is made up of 17 amino acids. The trim removed 6 bases at V and 0 bases at J, leaving 11 bases unmatched. Germline V gene lookup returns CDR1 SNHLY and CDR2 FYNNEI. Full variable domain (outside the CDR3, taken from reference TRBV2 and TRBJ2-3): EPEVTQTPSHQVTQMGQEVILRCVPISNHLYFYWYRQILGQKVEFLVSFYNNEISEKSEIFDDQFSVERPDGSNFTLKIRSTKLEDSAMYFCASRMPSGSDSTDTQYFGPGTRLTVL.

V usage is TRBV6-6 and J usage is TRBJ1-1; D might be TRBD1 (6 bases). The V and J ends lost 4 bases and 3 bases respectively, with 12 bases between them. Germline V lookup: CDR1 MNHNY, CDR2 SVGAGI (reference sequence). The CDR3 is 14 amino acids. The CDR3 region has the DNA TGTGCCAGCAGTTTACAGGGATTCGACACTGAAGCTTTCTTT. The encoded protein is CASSLQGFDTEAFF.